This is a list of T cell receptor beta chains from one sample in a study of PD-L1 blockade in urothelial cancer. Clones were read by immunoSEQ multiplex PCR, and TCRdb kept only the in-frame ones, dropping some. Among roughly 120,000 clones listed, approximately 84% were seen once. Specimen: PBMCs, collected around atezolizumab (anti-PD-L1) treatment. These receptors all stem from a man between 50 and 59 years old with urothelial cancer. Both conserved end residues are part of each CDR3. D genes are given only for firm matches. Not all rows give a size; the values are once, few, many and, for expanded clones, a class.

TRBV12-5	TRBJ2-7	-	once	CASGTGPDRIEQYF	TGTGCTAGTGGCACCGGGCCAGACAGGATCGAGCAGTACTTC
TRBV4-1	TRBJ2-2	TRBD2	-	CASSQAGSLRASGRARELFF	TGCGCCAGCAGCCAAGCAGGGTCTTTGCGGGCTAGCGGGAGGGCCCGGGAGCTGTTTTTT
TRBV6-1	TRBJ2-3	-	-	CASRLSDTQYF	TGTGCCAGCAGGCTATCAGATACGCAGTATTTT
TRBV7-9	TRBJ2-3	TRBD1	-	CASSSRQGLTDTQYF	TGTGCCAGCAGCTCCCGACAGGGTTTGACAGATACGCAGTATTTT
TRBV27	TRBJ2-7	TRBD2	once	CASSLYPSGSLEQYF	TGTGCCAGCAGTTTATACCCTAGCGGGTCCCTCGAGCAGTACTTC
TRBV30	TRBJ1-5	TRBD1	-	CAWNTGTAYQPQHF	TGTGCCTGGAACACCGGGACAGCTTATCAGCCCCAGCATTTT
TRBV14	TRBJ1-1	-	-	CASSPRYGKTEAFF	TGTGCCAGCAGCCCCCGGTATGGTAAGACTGAAGCTTTCTTT
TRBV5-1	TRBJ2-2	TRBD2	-	CASSILAGGRTGELFF	TGCGCCAGCAGCATCTTAGCGGGAGGACGCACCGGGGAGCTGTTTTTT
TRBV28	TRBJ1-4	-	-	CASSLPQATNEKLFF	TGTGCCAGCAGTTTACCGCAAGCAACGAATGAAAAACTGTTTTTT
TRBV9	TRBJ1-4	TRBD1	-	CASSVSGTGSEKLFF	TGTGCCAGCAGCGTCTCCGGGACAGGGAGTGAAAAACTGTTTTTT
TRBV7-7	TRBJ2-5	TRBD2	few	CASSFTGGPRETQYF	TGTGCTAGCAGCTTTACGGGAGGGCCACGCGAGACCCAGTACTTC
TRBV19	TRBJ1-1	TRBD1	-	CASQTGGAGTEAFF	TGTGCCAGTCAGACAGGGGGCGCCGGGACTGAAGCTTTCTTT
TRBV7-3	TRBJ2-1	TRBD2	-	CASSLIAGATYNEQFF	TGTGCCAGCAGCTTAATCGCGGGAGCCACCTACAATGAGCAGTTCTTC
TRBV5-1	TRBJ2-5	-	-	CASSLRTGDQETQYF	TGCGCCAGCAGCTTGCGAACCGGGGACCAAGAGACCCAGTACTTC
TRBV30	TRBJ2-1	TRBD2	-	CAWRGLADSYNEQFF	TGTGCCTGGAGGGGACTAGCGGACTCCTACAATGAGCAGTTCTTC
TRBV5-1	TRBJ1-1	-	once	CASSFSDRVNTEAFF	TGCGCCAGCAGCTTTTCGGACAGAGTGAACACTGAAGCTTTCTTT
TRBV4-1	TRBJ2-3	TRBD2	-	CASSQASGRATDTQYF	TGCGCCAGCAGCCAGGCTAGCGGGAGGGCCACAGATACGCAGTATTTT
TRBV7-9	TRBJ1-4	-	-	CASSLDSRQGDTLFF	TGTGCCAGCAGCTTAGATTCGAGGCAAGGAGATACACTGTTTTTT
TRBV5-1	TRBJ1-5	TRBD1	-	CASSLDGTVSNQPQHF	TGCGCCAGCAGCTTGGATGGGACAGTTAGCAATCAGCCCCAGCATTTT
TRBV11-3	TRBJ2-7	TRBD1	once	CASSPRQGSYEQYF	TGTGCCAGCAGCCCCAGACAGGGGAGCTACGAGCAGTACTTC
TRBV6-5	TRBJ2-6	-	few	CASSFSVPSGANVLTF	TGTGCCAGCAGTTTTAGCGTCCCCTCTGGGGCCAACGTCCTGACTTTC
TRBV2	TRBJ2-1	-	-	CASSEALGASYNEQFF	TGTGCCAGCAGTGAAGCGCTGGGGGCTAGCTACAATGAGCAGTTCTTC
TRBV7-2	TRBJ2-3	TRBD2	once	CASSLLTGGADTQYF	TGTGCCAGCAGCTTATTAACGGGAGGGGCAGATACGCAGTATTTT
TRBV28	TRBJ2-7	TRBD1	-	CASGGQGSHEQYF	TGTGCCAGCGGGGGACAGGGGTCCCACGAGCAGTACTTC